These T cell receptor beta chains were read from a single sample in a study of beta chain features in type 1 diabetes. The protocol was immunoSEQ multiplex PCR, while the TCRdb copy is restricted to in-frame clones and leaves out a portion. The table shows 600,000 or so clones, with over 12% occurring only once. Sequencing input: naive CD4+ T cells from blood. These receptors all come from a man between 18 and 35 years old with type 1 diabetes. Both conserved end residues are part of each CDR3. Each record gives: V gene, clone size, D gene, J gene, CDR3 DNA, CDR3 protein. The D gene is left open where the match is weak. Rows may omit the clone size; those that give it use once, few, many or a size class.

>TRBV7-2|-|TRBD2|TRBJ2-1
TGTGCCAGCAGCTTACGGACTAGCTCGGGCAATGAGCAGTTCTTC
CASSLRTSSGNEQFF
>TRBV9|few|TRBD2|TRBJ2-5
TGTGCCAGCAGCGTTGGGACTAGCGGGGGAGCGACCCAGTACTTC
CASSVGTSGGATQYF
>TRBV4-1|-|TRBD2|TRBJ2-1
TGCGCCAGACCCGAACCAGGCGGGGGTCGGAAGTTCTTC
CARPEPGGGRKFF
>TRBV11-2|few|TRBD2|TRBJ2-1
TGTGCCAGCAGCCTCGCTAGCGGGGGGGCTAATGAGCAGTTCTTC
CASSLASGGANEQFF
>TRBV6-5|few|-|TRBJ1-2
TGTGCCAGCAGCCAAACACGGTTCTATGGCTACACCTTC
CASSQTRFYGYTF
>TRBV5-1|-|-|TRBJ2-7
TGCGCCAGCAGCTTGGAACCCTTCACCACCTACGAGCAGTACTTC
CASSLEPFTTYEQYF
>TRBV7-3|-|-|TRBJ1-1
TGTGCCAGCAGCTCCGGGACAAGCACTGAAGCTTTCTTT
CASSSGTSTEAFF
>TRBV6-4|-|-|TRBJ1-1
TGTGCCAGCAGCAGCAGGGAGGGAACTGAAGCTTTCTTT
CASSSREGTEAFF
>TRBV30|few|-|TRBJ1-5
TGTGCCTGGAGTGTTCCTCCGGGGGCAGGCAATCAGCCCCAGCATTTT
CAWSVPPGAGNQPQHF
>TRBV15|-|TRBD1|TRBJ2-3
TGTGCCACCAGCAGGGACAGGTCCGCAGATACGCAGTATTTT
CATSRDRSADTQYF
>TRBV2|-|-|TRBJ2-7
TGTGCCAGCAGTACGGGCCCTCAAGAGCAGTACTTC
CASSTGPQEQYF
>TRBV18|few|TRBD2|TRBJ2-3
TGTGCCAGCTCCGTAGCGGGAGGGCCCACAGATACGCAGTATTTT
CASSVAGGPTDTQYF
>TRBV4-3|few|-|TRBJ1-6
TGCGCCAGCAGCCTCCGGTCTCACGGTTCACCCCTCCACTTT
CASSLRSHGSPLHF
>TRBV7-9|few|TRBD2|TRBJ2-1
TGTGCCAGCAGCCCTCGGACTAGCGGGAGGGCAGAGAATGAGCAGTTCTTC
CASSPRTSGRAENEQFF
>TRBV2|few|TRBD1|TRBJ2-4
TGTGCCAGCAGTGGACAGGGGGCGAGAGACATTCAGTACTTC
CASSGQGARDIQYF
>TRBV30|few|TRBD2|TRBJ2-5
TGTGCCTGGAGTTCCGGGGGGATAGAGACCCAGTACTTC
CAWSSGGIETQYF
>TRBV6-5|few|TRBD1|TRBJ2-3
TGTGCCAGCAGTTCCCCGGGACAGGGAACAGATACGCAGTATTTT
CASSSPGQGTDTQYF
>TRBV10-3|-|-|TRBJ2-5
TGTGCCATCAGTGCAGCGAGCCCTCAAGAGACCCAGTACTTC
CAISAASPQETQYF
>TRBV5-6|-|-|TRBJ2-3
TGTGCCAGCAGCCCTTTCTGGGAGAGGACAAATACGCAGTATTTT
CASSPFWERTNTQYF
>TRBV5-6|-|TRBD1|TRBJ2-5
TGTGCCAGCAGCTACAGGGGGACCCAGTACTTC
CASSYRGTQYF
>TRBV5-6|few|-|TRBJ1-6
TGTGCCAGCAGCTTGGCGTTTACACGGAATAATTCACCCCTCCACTTT
CASSLAFTRNNSPLHF
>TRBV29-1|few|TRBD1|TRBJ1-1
TGCAGCGTCGGCCGACAGGGGGGTCGGGATGAAGCTTTCTTT
CSVGRQGGRDEAFF
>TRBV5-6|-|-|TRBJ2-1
TGTGCCAGCAGCTTAAACCGGAATGAGCAGTTCTTC
CASSLNRNEQFF
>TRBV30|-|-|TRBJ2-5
TGTGCCTGGACTTACATGAGACCTCAAGAGACCCAGTACTTC
CAWTYMRPQETQYF
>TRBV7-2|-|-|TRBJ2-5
TGTGCCAGCAGAAATGTTGGGGGAGAGACCCAGTACTTC
CASRNVGGETQYF
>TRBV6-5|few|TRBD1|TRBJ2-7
TGTGCCAGCAGTCAGGGGGCCTACGAGCAGTACTTC
CASSQGAYEQYF
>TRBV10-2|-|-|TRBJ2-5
TGCGCCGCCTCCACCCAAGAGACCCAGTACTTC
CAASTQETQYF
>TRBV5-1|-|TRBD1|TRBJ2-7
TGCGCCAGCAGCAACCAGGGGGATGCCTACGAGCAGTACTTC
CASSNQGDAYEQYF
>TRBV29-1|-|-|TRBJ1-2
TGCAGCGCCCTCCCCCAAGGGGCCTATGGCTACACCTTC
CSALPQGAYGYTF
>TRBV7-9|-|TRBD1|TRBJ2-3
TGTGCCAGCAGCCATACAGGGGGCGGCACAGATACGCAGTATTTT
CASSHTGGGTDTQYF
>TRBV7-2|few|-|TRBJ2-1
TGTGCCAGCAGCCGGGACTTAAACCAACATGAGCAGTTCTTC
CASSRDLNQHEQFF
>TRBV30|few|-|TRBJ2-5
TGTGCCTGGAGCAGGCAGCAAGAGACCCAGTACTTC
CAWSRQQETQYF
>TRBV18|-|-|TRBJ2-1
TGTGCCAGCCACGTCCTGGGGGATGAGCAGTTCTTC
CASHVLGDEQFF
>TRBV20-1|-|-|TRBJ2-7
TGCAGTGCTAGAAGGGGATACGAGCAGTACTTC
CSARRGYEQYF
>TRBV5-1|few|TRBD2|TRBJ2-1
TGCGCCAGCAGCCCGGGACTAGCGGGGGAGAATGAGCAGTTCTTC
CASSPGLAGENEQFF
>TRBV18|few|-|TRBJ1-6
TGTGCCAGCTCACCAAACGGACAGCTCAGCTCCTATAATTCACCCCTCCACTTT
CASSPNGQLSSYNSPLHF
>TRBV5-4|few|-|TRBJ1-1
TGTGCCAGCTCTCGAACCGGGGGGCTAGCTACTGAAGCTTTCTTT
CASSRTGGLATEAFF
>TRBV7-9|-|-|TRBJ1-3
TGTGCCAGCAGATCAGGGGTCGGAAACACCATATATTTT
CASRSGVGNTIYF
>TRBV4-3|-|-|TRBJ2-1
TGCGCCAGCAGCCAAGTTGCGGGCAGCTACAATGAGCAGTTCTTC
CASSQVAGSYNEQFF
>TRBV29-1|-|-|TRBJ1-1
TGCAGCGGTTCACCAGACGGGAACACTGAAGCTTTCTTT
CSGSPDGNTEAFF
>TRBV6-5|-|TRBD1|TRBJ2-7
TGTGCCAGCAGCCCCGGGACAGGACTCTCCTACGAGCAGTACTTC
CASSPGTGLSYEQYF
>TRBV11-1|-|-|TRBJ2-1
TGTGCCAGCAGCTTAGCGGGGCCCGCCTACAATGAGCAGTTCTTC
CASSLAGPAYNEQFF
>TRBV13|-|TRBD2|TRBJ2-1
TGTGCCAGCAGCTTACGGGGGGGAGGCTCCTACAATGAGCAGTTCTTC
CASSLRGGGSYNEQFF
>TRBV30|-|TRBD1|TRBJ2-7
TGTGCCTGGAGTGTAGACAGGGGAAATTTGTACTTC
CAWSVDRGNLYF
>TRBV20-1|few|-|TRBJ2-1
TGCAGTGCTTCCCGATACAATGAGCAGTTCTTC
CSASRYNEQFF
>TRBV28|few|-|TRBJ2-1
TGTGCCAGCAGTTTATCCAGGGGAAGCTCCTACAATGAGCAGTTCTTC
CASSLSRGSSYNEQFF
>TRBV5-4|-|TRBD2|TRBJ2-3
TGTGCCAGCAGCCCTACCCCGGGACTAGCGGGATTTAACACAGATACGCAGTATTTT
CASSPTPGLAGFNTDTQYF